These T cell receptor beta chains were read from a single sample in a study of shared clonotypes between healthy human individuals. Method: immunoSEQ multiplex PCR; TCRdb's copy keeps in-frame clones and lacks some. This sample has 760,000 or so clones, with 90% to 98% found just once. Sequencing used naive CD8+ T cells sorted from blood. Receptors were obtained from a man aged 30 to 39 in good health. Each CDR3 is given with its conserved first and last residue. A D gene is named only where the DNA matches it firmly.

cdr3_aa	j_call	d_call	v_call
CASRTAQSSYEQYF	TRBJ2-7	.	TRBV27
CASSFWLAGKETQYF	TRBJ2-5	TRBD2	TRBV7-8
CAISEPSTGTSGSNEQFF	TRBJ2-1	TRBD2	TRBV10-3
CASGSPPGQDSSQPQHF	TRBJ1-5	TRBD1	TRBV12-5
CASSFGNSYNEQFF	TRBJ2-1	.	TRBV19
CASSRGGSQPQHF	TRBJ1-5	.	TRBV27
CASSLGSGTNEKLFF	TRBJ1-4	.	TRBV7-2
CASSLVTASGNEQFF	TRBJ2-1	TRBD2	TRBV7-9
CASSLEGGTHGSYGYTF	TRBJ1-2	.	TRBV7-8
CASSEYDEQYF	TRBJ2-7	.	TRBV10-1
CASSLARTSGRSSYNEQFF	TRBJ2-1	TRBD2	TRBV7-9
CASSSGQGAYEQYF	TRBJ2-7	TRBD1	TRBV7-2